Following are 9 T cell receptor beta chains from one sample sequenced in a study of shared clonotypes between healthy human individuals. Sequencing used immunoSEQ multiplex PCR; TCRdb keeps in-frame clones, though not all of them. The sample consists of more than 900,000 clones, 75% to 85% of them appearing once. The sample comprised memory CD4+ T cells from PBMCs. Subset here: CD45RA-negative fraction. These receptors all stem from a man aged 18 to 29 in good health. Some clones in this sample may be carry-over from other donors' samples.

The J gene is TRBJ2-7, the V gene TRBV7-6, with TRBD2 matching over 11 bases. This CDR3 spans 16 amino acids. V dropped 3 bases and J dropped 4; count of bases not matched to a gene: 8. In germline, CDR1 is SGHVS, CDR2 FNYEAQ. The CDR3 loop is CASSLGTSGEVYEQYF. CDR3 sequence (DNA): TGTGCCAGCAGCTTGGGGACTAGCGGCGAAGTATACGAGCAGTACTTC.

The CDR3 sequence: CASSLTTSGRLAGELFF. The CDR3 DNA is TGTGCCAGCAGCTTGACTACTAGCGGGAGATTGGCCGGGGAGCTGTTTTTT. The gene calls are TRBV7-8 and TRBJ2-2; 11 bases align to TRBD2. The CDR3 is 17 residues long. Per the germline V gene, CDR1 is SGHVS and CDR2 is FQNEAQ. The V segment lost 3 bases and the J segment 6 bases; nucleotides outside the gene matches: 9.

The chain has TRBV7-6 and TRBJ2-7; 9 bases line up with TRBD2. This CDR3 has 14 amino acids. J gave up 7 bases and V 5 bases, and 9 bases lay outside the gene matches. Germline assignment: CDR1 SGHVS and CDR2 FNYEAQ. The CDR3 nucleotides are TGTGCCAGCAGCCTTGGGACTAGCCCAGGAGAGCAGTACTTC. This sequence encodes CASSLGTSPGEQYF.

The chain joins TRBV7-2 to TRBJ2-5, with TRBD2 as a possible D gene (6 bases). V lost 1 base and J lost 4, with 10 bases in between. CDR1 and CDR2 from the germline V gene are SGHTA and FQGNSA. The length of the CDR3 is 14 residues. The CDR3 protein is CASSLGREPETQYF. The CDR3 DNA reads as TGTGCCAGCAGCTTAGGCCGGGAGCCAGAGACCCAGTACTTC. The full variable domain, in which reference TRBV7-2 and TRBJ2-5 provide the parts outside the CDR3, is GAGVSQSPSNKVTEKGKDVELRCDPISGHTALYWYRQSLGQGLEFLIYFQGNSAPDKSGLPSDRFSAERTGGSVSTLTIQRTQQEDSAVYLCASSLGREPETQYFGPGTRLLVL.

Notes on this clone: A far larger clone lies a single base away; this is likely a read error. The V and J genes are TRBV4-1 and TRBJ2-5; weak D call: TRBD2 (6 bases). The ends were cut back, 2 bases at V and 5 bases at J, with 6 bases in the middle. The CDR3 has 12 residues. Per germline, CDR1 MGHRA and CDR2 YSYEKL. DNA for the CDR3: TGCGCCAGCAGCCAACGGGGGGAGACCCAGTACTTC. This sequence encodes CASSQRGETQYF.

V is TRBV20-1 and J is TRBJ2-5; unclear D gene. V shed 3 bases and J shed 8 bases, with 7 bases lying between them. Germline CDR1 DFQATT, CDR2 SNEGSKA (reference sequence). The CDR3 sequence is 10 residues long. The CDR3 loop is CSASWDTQYF. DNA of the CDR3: TGCAGTGCTAGTTGGGATACCCAGTACTTC.

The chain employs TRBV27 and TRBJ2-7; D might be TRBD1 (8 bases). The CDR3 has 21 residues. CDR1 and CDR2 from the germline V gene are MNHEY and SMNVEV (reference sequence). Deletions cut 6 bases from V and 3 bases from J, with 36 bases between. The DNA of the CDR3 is TGTGCCAGCAGCACAGGGGGGGGGAGCGCGGCCCGGCCCTATTCCTTCTACGAGCAGTACTTC. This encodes CASSTGGGSAARPYSFYEQYF.

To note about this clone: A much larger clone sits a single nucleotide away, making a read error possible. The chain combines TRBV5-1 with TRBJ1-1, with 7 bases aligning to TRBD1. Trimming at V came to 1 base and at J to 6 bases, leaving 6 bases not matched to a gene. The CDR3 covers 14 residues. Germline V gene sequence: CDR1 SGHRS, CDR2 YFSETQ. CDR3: CASSLTGDNAEAFF. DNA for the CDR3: TGCGCCAGCAGCTTGACAGGGGACAACGCTGAAGCTTTCTTT.

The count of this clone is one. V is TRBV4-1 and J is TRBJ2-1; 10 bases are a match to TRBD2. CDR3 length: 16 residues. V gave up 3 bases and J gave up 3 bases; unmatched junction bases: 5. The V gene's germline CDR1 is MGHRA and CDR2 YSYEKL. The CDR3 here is CASSHTGTSVYNEQFF. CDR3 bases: TGCGCCAGCAGCCATACCGGGACTAGCGTCTACAATGAGCAGTTCTTC.